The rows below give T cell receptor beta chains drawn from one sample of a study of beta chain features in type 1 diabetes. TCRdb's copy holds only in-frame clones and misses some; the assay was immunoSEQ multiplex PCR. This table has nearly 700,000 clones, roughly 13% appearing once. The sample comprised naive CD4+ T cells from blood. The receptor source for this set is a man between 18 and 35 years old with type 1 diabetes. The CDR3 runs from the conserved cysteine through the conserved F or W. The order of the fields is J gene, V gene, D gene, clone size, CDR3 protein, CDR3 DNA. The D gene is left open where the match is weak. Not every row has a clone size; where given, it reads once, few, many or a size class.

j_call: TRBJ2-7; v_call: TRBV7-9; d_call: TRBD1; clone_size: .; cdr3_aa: CASSPTGWAYEQYF; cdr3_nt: TGTGCCAGCAGCCCGACAGGGTGGGCCTACGAGCAGTACTTC
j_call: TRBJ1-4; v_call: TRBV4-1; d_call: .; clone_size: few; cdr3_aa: CASSQVDRTNEKLFF; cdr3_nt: TGCGCCAGCAGCCAAGTCGACAGGACTAATGAAAAACTGTTTTTT
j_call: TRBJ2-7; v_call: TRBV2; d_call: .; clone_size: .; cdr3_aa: CATYFSYEQYF; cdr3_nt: TGTGCCACTTACTTCTCCTACGAGCAGTACTTC
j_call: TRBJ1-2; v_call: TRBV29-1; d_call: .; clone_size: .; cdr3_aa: CSGGWGPDSYGYTF; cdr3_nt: TGCAGCGGAGGGTGGGGCCCTGACAGCTATGGCTACACCTTC
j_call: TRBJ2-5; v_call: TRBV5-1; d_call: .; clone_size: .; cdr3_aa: CASSGHHATVQETQYF; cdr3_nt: TGCGCCAGCAGCGGCCACCACGCGACAGTACAAGAGACCCAGTACTTC
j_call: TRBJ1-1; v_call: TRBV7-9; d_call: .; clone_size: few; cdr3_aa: CASSPTFTGLGSEAFF; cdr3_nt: TGTGCCAGCAGCCCTACTTTCACGGGTTTGGGTTCTGAAGCTTTCTTT
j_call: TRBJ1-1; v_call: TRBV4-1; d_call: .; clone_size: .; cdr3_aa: CASSQDGQYTEAFF; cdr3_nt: TGCGCCAGCAGCCAAGATGGACAGTACACTGAAGCTTTCTTT
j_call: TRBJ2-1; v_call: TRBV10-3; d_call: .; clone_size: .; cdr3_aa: CASQRHGNEQFF; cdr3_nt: TGTGCCAGCCAACGTCACGGCAATGAGCAGTTCTTC
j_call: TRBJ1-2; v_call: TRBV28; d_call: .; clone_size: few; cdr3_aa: CASTQDSPHLGYTF; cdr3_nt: TGTGCCAGCACCCAGGACAGCCCCCATCTCGGCTACACCTTC
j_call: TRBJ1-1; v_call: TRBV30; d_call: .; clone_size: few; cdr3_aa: CAWSRGSTEAFF; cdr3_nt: TGTGCCTGGAGTAGGGGAAGCACTGAAGCTTTCTTT
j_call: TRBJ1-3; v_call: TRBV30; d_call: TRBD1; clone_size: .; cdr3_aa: CAWSTGDFVSGNTIYF; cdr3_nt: TGTGCCTGGAGTACAGGGGACTTTGTCTCTGGAAACACCATATATTTT
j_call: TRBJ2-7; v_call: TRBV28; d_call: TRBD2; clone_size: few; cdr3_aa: CASRTREAGEQYF; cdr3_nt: TGTGCCAGCAGGACCCGGGAGGCGGGCGAGCAGTACTTC
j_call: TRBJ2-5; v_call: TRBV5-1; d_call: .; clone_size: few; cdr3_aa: CASSPGQIQETQYF; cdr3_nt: TGCGCCAGCAGCCCAGGACAGATCCAAGAGACCCAGTACTTC
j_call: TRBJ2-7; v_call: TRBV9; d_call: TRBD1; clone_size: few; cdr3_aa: CASSPQTGQAYEQYF; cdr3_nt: TGTGCCAGCAGCCCCCAGACAGGGCAGGCCTACGAGCAGTACTTC
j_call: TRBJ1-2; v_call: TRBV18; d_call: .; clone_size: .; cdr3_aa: CASSPPNGRDYGYTF; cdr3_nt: TGTGCCAGCTCACCACCGAACGGCAGAGACTATGGCTACACCTTC
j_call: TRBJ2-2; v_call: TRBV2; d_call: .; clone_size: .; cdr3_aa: CASSSDVANTGELFF; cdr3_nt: TGTGCCAGCAGCTCGGACGTCGCGAACACCGGGGAGCTGTTTTTT
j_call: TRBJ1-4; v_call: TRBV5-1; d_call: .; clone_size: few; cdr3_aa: CASSLSQDRGEKLFF; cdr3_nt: TGCGCCAGCAGCCTTAGTCAGGACAGAGGAGAAAAACTGTTTTTT
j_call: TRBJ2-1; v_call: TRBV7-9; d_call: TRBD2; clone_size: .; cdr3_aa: CASSSQTSSHNEQFF; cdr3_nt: TGTGCCAGCAGCTCGCAGACTAGCAGCCACAATGAGCAGTTCTTC
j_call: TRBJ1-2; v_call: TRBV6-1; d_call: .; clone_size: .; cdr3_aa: CASSVAGYGYTF; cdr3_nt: TGTGCCAGCAGCGTTGCGGGGTACGGCTACACCTTC
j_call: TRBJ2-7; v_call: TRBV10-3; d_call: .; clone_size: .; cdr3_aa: CAISGQQGSSYEQYF; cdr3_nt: TGTGCCATCAGCGGGCAGCAGGGGAGCTCCTACGAGCAGTACTTC
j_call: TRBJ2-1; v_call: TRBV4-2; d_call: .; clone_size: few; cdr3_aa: CASSQERRSSYNEQFF; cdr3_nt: TGTGCCAGCAGCCAAGAAAGGCGGAGCTCCTACAATGAGCAGTTCTTC
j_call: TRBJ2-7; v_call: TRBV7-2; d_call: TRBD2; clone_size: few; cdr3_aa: CASSPLVAGVLEQYF; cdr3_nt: TGTGCCAGCAGCCCCCTCGTAGCGGGGGTTTTAGAGCAGTACTTC
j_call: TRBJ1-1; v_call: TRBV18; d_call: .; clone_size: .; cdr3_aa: CASSLDSGWNTEAFF; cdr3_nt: TGTGCCAGCTCACTCGACTCGGGGTGGAACACTGAAGCTTTCTTT
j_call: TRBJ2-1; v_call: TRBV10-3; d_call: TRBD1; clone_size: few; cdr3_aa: CAISGVTGTNEQFF; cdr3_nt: TGTGCCATCAGTGGCGTGACAGGGACCAATGAGCAGTTCTTC
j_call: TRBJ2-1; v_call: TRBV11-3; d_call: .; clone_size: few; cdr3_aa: CASSLVSGTYNEQFF; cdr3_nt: TGTGCCAGCAGCTTAGTTTCAGGGACTTACAATGAGCAGTTCTTC
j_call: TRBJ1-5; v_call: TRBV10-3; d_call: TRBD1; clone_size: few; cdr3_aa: CAISGTGDQPQHF; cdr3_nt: TGTGCCATCAGTGGGACAGGGGATCAGCCCCAGCATTTT
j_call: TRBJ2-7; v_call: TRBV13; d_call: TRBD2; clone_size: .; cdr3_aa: CASSSPSSGEQYF; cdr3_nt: TGTGCCAGCAGTTCCCCGTCTAGCGGGGAGCAGTACTTC
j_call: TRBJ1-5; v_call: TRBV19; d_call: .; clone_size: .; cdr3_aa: CASSERTDQPQHF; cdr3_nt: TGTGCCAGTAGTGAGCGAACAGATCAGCCCCAGCATTTT
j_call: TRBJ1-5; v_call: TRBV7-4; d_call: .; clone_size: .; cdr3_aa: CASSLISGNSNQPQHF; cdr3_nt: TGTGCCAGCAGCTTAATTTCCGGGAATAGCAATCAGCCCCAGCATTTT
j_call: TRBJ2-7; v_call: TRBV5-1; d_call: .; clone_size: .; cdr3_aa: CASSLLQYSYEQYF; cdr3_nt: TGCGCCAGCAGCTTGTTACAGTACTCCTACGAGCAGTACTTC
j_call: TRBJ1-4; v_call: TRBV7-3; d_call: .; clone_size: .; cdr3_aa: CASSFRARMANEKLFF; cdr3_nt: TGTGCCAGCAGCTTTAGAGCCAGAATGGCTAATGAAAAACTGTTTTTT
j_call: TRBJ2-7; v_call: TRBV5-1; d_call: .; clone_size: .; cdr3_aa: CASSTGSDSYEQYF; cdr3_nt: TGCGCCAGCAGTACAGGTTCCGACTCCTACGAGCAGTACTTC
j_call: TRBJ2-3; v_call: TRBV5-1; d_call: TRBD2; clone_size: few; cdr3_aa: CASRVLAGVTDTQYF; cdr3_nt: TGCGCCAGCAGGGTCCTAGCGGGGGTCACAGATACGCAGTATTTT
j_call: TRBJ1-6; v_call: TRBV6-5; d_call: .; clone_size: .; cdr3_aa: CASSYRGAVESPLHF; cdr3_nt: TGTGCCAGCAGTTACAGGGGGGCAGTGGAGTCACCCCTCCACTTT
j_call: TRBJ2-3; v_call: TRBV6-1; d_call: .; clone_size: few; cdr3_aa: CASSEIWRSSTDTQYF; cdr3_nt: TGTGCCAGCAGTGAAATTTGGAGGTCCAGCACAGATACGCAGTATTTT
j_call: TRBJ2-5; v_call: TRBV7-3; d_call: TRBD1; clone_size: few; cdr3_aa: CASSRRGQGTETQYF; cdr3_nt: TGTGCCAGCAGCCGTAGGGGACAGGGGACGGAGACCCAGTACTTC
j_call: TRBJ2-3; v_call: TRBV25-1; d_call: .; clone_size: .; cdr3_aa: CASSESTVDTQYF; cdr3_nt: TGTGCCAGCAGTGAATCCACAGTAGATACGCAGTATTTT
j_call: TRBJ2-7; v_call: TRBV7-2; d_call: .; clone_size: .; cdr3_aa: CASSLRENEQYF; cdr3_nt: TGTGCCAGCAGCTTGAGGGAGAACGAGCAGTACTTC
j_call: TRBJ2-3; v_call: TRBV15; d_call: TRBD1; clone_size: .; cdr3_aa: CATSTGQGSTDTQYF; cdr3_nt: TGTGCCACCAGCACGGGACAGGGAAGCACAGATACGCAGTATTTT
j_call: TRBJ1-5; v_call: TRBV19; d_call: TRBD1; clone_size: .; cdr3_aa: CASSAQGAFQPQHF; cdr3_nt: TGTGCCAGTAGTGCACAGGGGGCTTTTCAGCCCCAGCATTTT
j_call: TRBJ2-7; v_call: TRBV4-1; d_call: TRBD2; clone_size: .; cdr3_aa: CASSALRGASGGKQYF; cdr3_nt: TGCGCCAGCAGCGCCCTGCGGGGGGCTAGCGGGGGGAAGCAGTACTTC
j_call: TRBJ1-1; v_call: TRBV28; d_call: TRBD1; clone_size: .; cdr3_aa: CASSPGDRGNTEAFF; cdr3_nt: TGTGCCAGCAGTCCTGGGGACAGGGGGAACACTGAAGCTTTCTTT
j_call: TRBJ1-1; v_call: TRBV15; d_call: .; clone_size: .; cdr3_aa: CATSSMDRRDTEAFF; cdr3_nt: TGTGCCACCAGCTCGATGGACCGACGGGACACTGAAGCTTTCTTT
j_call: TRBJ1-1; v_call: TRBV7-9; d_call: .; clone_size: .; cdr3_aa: CASSLVGEAFF; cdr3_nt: TGTGCCAGCAGCTTAGTTGGGGAAGCTTTCTTT